Below, 19 T cell receptor beta chains from the same sample are listed, as sequenced in a study of T cells in Graves' hyperthyroidism and ophthalmopathy. It was RNA transcripts that yielded the amplified TCR beta CDR3 regions. A first-round RT-PCR of the TCR CDR3 used the HTBI primer set. Via MiXCR, TCRdb re-called the multiplex PCR reads, giving one row per CDR3 protein. The sample gives a few hundred thousand distinct CDR3 sequences, roughly 15% of which show up once; approximately 15% is in the top ten. The sequencing input was blood. The receptors stem from a woman aged 40 to 55 with Graves' hyperthyroidism.

This clonotype was seen more than once but under ten times. The V and J genes are TRBV19 and TRBJ2-7, with 14 bases lining up with TRBD2. V trimming: 10 bases; J trimming: 0 bases; junction bases outside the gene matches: 8. CDR3 size: 16 residues. Germline lookup yields CDR1 LNHDA and CDR2 SQIVND (reference sequence). CDR3 protein: CATSGLAGAFSYEQYF. The CDR3 DNA reads as TGTGCCACCTCGGGACTAGCGGGAGCCTTCTCCTACGAGCAGTACTTC.

This clonotype was detected many times. The gene calls are TRBV28 and TRBJ2-3; no clear D. This CDR3 spans 13 amino acids. The germline V gene encodes CDR1 MDHEN and CDR2 SYDVKM. Trimming took 7 bases from V and 2 from J, leaving 10 bases between them. CDR3 nucleotides: TGTGCCAGCAATCCGACCGTCACAGATACGCAGTATTTT. It encodes CASNPTVTDTQYF.

CDR3 in DNA: TGTGCCACCAGCAGGCTGACTAGCGGAGATTACAATGAGCAGTTCTTC. This translates into CATSRLTSGDYNEQFF. This rearrangement joins TRBV15 to TRBJ2-1; 9 bases fit TRBD2. The CDR3 sequence is 16 residues long. The V gene's germline CDR1 is LNHNV and CDR2 YYDKDF (reference sequence). The junction had 7 bases not matched to a gene; V was cut back by 3 bases and J by 4 bases.

The V gene is TRBV25-1, the J gene TRBJ2-1; D call uncertain. The ends were cut back, 2 bases at V and 7 bases at J, with 18 bases in the middle. Germline CDR1 reads MGHDK; CDR2 reads SYGVNS. The CDR3 covers 16 residues. The CDR3 sequence: CASSEGVQSFGNEQFF. In nucleotides, the CDR3 is TGTGCCAGCAGTGAAGGAGTACAGTCGTTTGGGAATGAGCAGTTCTTC. The entire variable domain, with the rest obtained from reference TRBV25-1 and TRBJ2-1, is as follows: EADIYQTPRYLVIGTGKKITLECSQTMGHDKMYWYQQDPGMELHLIHYSYGVNSTEKGDLSSESTVSRIRTEHFPLTLESARPSHTSQYLCASSEGVQSFGNEQFFGPGTRLTVL.

With regard to this clonotype: Since a much larger clone is just one base distant, this may be a read error. The chain recombines TRBV29-1 with TRBJ1-1; D not certain. The CDR3 has 13 amino acids. Germline-derived CDR1 and CDR2 are SQVTM and ANQGSEA. The CDR3 DNA reads as TGCAGCGTTGGGGCCGCCATGAACGCTGAAGCTTTCTTT. Translated: CSVGAAMNAEAFF.

The sample holds many counts of this clonotype. This chain joins TRBV5-1 and TRBJ1-1, with D possibly matching TRBD1 (5 bases). V was cut by 3 bases and J by 3 bases, with 15 bases left in between. Germline loops: CDR1 SGHRS, CDR2 YFSETQ. This CDR3 is built from 15 residues. CDR3: CASSWTTDADTEAFF. The CDR3 nucleotides are TGCGCCAGCAGCTGGACGACAGATGCGGACACTGAAGCTTTCTTT. Together with reference TRBV5-1 and TRBJ1-1, the CDR3 gives the full variable domain: KAGVTQTPRYLIKTRGQQVTLSCSPISGHRSVSWYQQTPGQGLQFLFEYFSETQRNKGNFPGRFSGRQFSNSRSEMNVSTLELGDSALYLCASSWTTDADTEAFFGQGTRLTVV.

This sequence joins TRBV19 and TRBJ2-1, with TRBD2 identical over 8 bases. Per the germline V gene, CDR1 is LNHDA and CDR2 is SQIVND (reference sequence). Trimming at V came to 2 bases and at J to 2 bases, leaving 14 bases not matched to a gene. This CDR3 comprises 19 residues. The CDR3 nucleotides read TGTGCCAGTAGTATAAATCCAGCGGGAGCATCACCAACCTACAATGAGCAGTTCTTC. As protein: CASSINPAGASPTYNEQFF. Supplemented by reference TRBV19 and TRBJ2-1, the full variable domain reads DGGITQSPKYLFRKEGQNVTLSCEQNLNHDAMYWYRQDPGQGLRLIYYSQIVNDFQKGDIAEGYSVSREKKESFPLTVTSAQKNPTAFYLCASSINPAGASPTYNEQFFGPGTRLTVL.

This chain connects TRBV4-2 to TRBJ2-1; D call uncertain. Trimming cost V 1 base and J 4 bases, with 11 bases left between them. Germline CDR1 is LGHNA and CDR2 is YNFKEQ. The CDR3 length is 15 residues. DNA for the CDR3: TGTGCCAGCAGCCAAGTCCCCGCCGGATACAATGAGCAGTTCTTC. It specifies CASSQVPAGYNEQFF.

In its sample, this clonotype was seen many times. The V call is TRBV6-1, the J call TRBJ2-1; D uncertain. CDR1 is MNHNS, CDR2 SASEGT, per germline. V was cut by 6 bases and J by 1 base, with 7 bases left in between. The CDR3 is 13 amino acids. The CDR3 spells CASRYGSYNEQFF. In DNA, the CDR3 is TGTGCCAGCAGGTACGGATCCTACAATGAGCAGTTCTTC.

This clonotype appeared a single time. The chain employs TRBV5-1 and TRBJ2-6; no definite D call. V lost 3 bases and J 0 bases, leaving 10 bases between the germline ends. The CDR3 length is 16 residues. Germline V gives CDR1 SGHRS, CDR2 YFSETQ. CDR3 region: CASSSPQSSGANVLTF. CDR3 DNA: TGCGCCAGCAGCTCTCCACAGAGCTCTGGGGCCAACGTCCTGACTTTC. The complete variable domain, with remaining parts taken from reference TRBV5-1 and TRBJ2-6, reads KAGVTQTPRYLIKTRGQQVTLSCSPISGHRSVSWYQQTPGQGLQFLFEYFSETQRNKGNFPGRFSGRQFSNSRSEMNVSTLELGDSALYLCASSSPQSSGANVLTFGAGSRLTVL.

The chain couples TRBV20-1 to TRBJ1-1; 12 bases match TRBD1. Trimming at V came to 6 bases and at J to 6 bases, leaving 11 bases not matched to a gene. The CDR3 sequence is 15 residues long. CDR1 is DFQATT and CDR2 is SNEGSKA in the germline V gene (reference sequence). CDR3 sequence (DNA): TGCAGTGCGCCGGGACAGGGGGCGAATCGGGCTGAAGCTTTCTTT. Amino acids: CSAPGQGANRAEAFF.

This clonotype appeared many times. This chain connects TRBV12-5 to TRBJ2-1; TRBD2 aligns across 9 bases. There are 16 residues in the CDR3. Losses at the gene ends were 3 bases for V and 2 bases for J; bases not matched to a gene: 5. Germline CDR1 and CDR2: LGHNT and FRNRAP. The CDR3 region is CASGLGGRAPYNEQFF. The CDR3 DNA is TGTGCTAGTGGTTTAGGCGGGAGGGCCCCCTACAATGAGCAGTTCTTC.

This clonotype was counted only a few times. The V and J genes are TRBV19 and TRBJ2-1; D possibly matches TRBD1 or TRBD2 (5 bases each). Germline V lookup: CDR1 LNHDA, CDR2 SQIVND (reference sequence). V was clipped by 1 base and J by 6 bases, with 7 bases between them. CDR3 size: 13 residues. CDR3 in DNA: TGTGCCAGTAGTATAGGGGACCCCAATGAGCAGTTCTTC. This encodes CASSIGDPNEQFF.

This clonotype was seen only a few times. V gene TRBV5-1 combines with J gene TRBJ2-7, with unresolved D. V lost 0 bases to trimming and J lost 2 bases, with 12 bases between them. The CDR3 totals 15 residues. Looked up from germline, CDR1 is SGHRS and CDR2 is YFSETQ. This CDR3 reads CASSLVADTAYEQYF. The CDR3 DNA sequence: TGCGCCAGCAGCTTGGTGGCCGACACTGCCTACGAGCAGTACTTC.

CDR3 loop: CASSTDSLAGSSYEQYF. The CDR3 DNA sequence: TGTGCCAGCAGCACAGACAGCCTAGCGGGAAGCTCCTACGAGCAGTACTTC. The chain is built from TRBV5-5 and TRBJ2-7; 9 nucleotides line up with TRBD2. In germline, CDR1 is SGHKS, CDR2 YYEKEE (reference sequence). CDR3 length equals 17 residues. J gave up 0 bases and V 4 bases, and 11 bases lay outside the gene matches.

This clonotype occurred a few times. The chain recombines TRBV4-1 with TRBJ2-2; maybe TRBD2 (7 bases). V was cut by 0 bases and J by 4 bases, with 15 bases left in between. Germline values: CDR1 MGHRA, CDR2 YSYEKL. The CDR3 runs 17 residues. CDR3 nucleotide sequence: TGCGCCAGCAGCCAAGAAATAGGGGGGGGTAGCACCGGGGAGCTGTTTTTT. It is translated as CASSQEIGGGSTGELFF.

J is TRBJ2-4 and V is TRBV2; D gene ambiguous. CDR1 is SNHLY, CDR2 FYNNEI, per germline. The germline V and J ends were trimmed by 7 bases and 6 bases, with 10 bases remaining between them. There are 12 residues in the CDR3. CDR3 sequence reads: CASTYSGNIQYF. The CDR3 region has the DNA TGTGCCAGCACTTACAGTGGAAACATTCAGTACTTC. The entire variable domain, with the rest obtained from reference TRBV2 and TRBJ2-4, is as follows: EPEVTQTPSHQVTQMGQEVILRCVPISNHLYFYWYRQILGQKVEFLVSFYNNEISEKSEIFDDQFSVERPDGSNFTLKIRSTKLEDSAMYFCASTYSGNIQYFGAGTRLSVL.

This clonotype was seen many times. The chain employs TRBV30 and TRBJ2-1; TRBD2 might be the D (6 bases). V was cut by 0 bases and J by 4 bases, with 13 bases left in between. The length of the CDR3 is 15 residues. The germline V gene has CDR1 GTSNPN and CDR2 SVGIG (reference sequence). In nucleotides, the CDR3 is TGTGCCTGGAGTGTACTGAGCGGGTTTTACAATGAGCAGTTCTTC. It is translated as CAWSVLSGFYNEQFF.

This clonotype was found many times. This chain joins TRBV6-5 and TRBJ2-7; the match to TRBD1 covers 8 bases. Trimming at V came to 2 bases and at J to 5 bases, leaving 2 bases not matched to a gene. Germline V CDR1 and CDR2: MNHEY, SVGAGI. The CDR3 loop spans 13 amino acids. The CDR3 sequence: CASSYQGANEQYF. CDR3 bases: TGTGCCAGCAGTTACCAGGGGGCCAACGAGCAGTACTTC.